This section outlines one T cell receptor (beta chain) sequence together with its context. The data are from a study of blood T cell repertoires in COVID-19. Study background: COVID-19 samples, acute and convalescent, were from the United States, Italy and Spain.

The CDR3 contains 16 residues. The J segment lost 6 bases and the V segment lost 2 bases, leaving 6 bases of the junction unmatched. CDR1 is WNHNN and CDR2 is SYGVQD in the germline V gene (reference sequence). Original handling: Estimation of nucleated cell counts relied on the amplification of reference gene primers. The data were produced by immunoSEQ multiplex PCR, yet TCRdb's version contains in-frame clones alone and is incomplete. D and trimming were read from the DNA, whereas the V and J calls and clone size are those reported in that table. The table has approximately 140,000 clones, roughly 84% seen once; the top ten hold 8.9%.

The receptor was derived from a man younger than 45 with COVID-19, enrolled during active disease. The sequencing sample was made of peripheral blood. V is TRBV10-1 and J is TRBJ2-7, with 14 nucleotides matching TRBD2. CDR3 loop: CASSEGTSGRGGEQYF. The CDR3, as DNA: TGCGCCAGCAGTGAGGGGACTAGCGGGAGAGGGGGCGAGCAGTACTTC.